This T cell receptor (beta chain) was observed in a study of neurological immune-mediated disorders. Study observations and caveats: The highest TCR clonal expansion occurred in HTLV-1-associated myelopathy; multiple sclerosis fell below healthy controls.

CDR1 and CDR2 from the germline V gene are SGHRS and YFSETQ. Trimming took off 6 bases at V and 6 bases at J, with 12 bases between the two ends. CDR3 length: 13 residues. The unsorted libraries were produced from 2 million PBMCs held at -80 C. Remarks on this clonotype: Its target is unknown.

The cDNA was generated through 5'RACE incorporating 10-nucleotide random UMIs. One entry per CDR3 protein results from TCRdb running MiXCR on the 5' RACE reads. Of about 88,000 distinct CDR3 sequences in the sample, around 3.4% were seen once. Sample: PBMCs. The receptor was derived from a woman aged 18-35 years with multiple sclerosis. The chain combines TRBV5-1 with TRBJ2-2; D unresolved. The CDR3 DNA follows: TGCGCCAGCACCCCCAACCGGGCCGGGGAGCTGTTTTTT. Its translation is CASTPNRAGELFF.